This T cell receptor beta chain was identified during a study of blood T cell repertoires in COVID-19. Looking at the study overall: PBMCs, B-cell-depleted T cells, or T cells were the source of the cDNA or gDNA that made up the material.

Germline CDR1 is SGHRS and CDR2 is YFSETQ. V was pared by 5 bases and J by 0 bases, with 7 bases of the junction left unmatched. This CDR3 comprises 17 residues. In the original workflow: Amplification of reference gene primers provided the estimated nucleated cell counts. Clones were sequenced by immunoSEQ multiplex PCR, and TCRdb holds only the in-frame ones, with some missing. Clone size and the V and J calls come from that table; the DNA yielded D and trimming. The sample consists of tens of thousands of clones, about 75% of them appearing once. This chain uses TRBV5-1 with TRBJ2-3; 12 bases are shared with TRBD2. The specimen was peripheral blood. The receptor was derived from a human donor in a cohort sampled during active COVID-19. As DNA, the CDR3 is TGCGCCAGCAGGGGGCTAGCGGGAGGGCCTAGCACAGATACGCAGTATTTT. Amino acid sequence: CASRGLAGGPSTDTQYF.